The rows below give T cell receptor beta chains drawn from one sample of a study of T cell responses to AZD1222 COVID-19 vaccine. Clones were sequenced by immunoSEQ multiplex PCR, and TCRdb holds only the in-frame ones, with some missing. The data contain 75,000 to 95,000 clones, approximately 89% of them singletons. This specimen was peripheral blood, taken 28 days after the second dose of the MenACWY control vaccine. Receptor source: an adult who received the MenACWY meningococcal vaccine as a control. Each CDR3 is given with its conserved first and last residue. Fields, in order: D gene, clone size, V gene, J gene, CDR3 DNA, CDR3 protein. The D gene is left open where the match is weak. Clone sizes are given selectively: once, few, many, or a class where the clone is expanded.

>.|.|TRBV11-2|TRBJ1-1
TGTGCCAGCAGCTTAGAGGACGGCCCGAACACTGAAGCTTTCTTT
CASSLEDGPNTEAFF
>.|once|TRBV3-1/TRBV3-2|TRBJ1-6
TGTGCCAGCAGCCAACGAAAAGGACAGCTTGTCAATTCACCCCTCCACTTT
CASSQRKGQLVNSPLHF
>.|.|TRBV7-9|TRBJ1-4
TGTGCCAGCAGCCCCACGTGGCAGGGGCTCATTGGAGAAAAACTGTTTTTT
CASSPTWQGLIGEKLFF
>.|.|TRBV5-1|TRBJ2-7
TGCGCCAGCAGCTTGGAAGCCCAGACCTACGAGCAGTACTTC
CASSLEAQTYEQYF
>.|once|TRBV2|TRBJ1-1
TGTGCCAGCACCTTAATCGGGGGTACTGAAGCTTTCTTT
CASTLIGGTEAFF
>.|.|TRBV3-1/TRBV3-2|TRBJ1-6
TGTGCCAGCAGCCAAGATCTCGGGGGAACCTATAATTCACCCCTCCACTTT
CASSQDLGGTYNSPLHF
>TRBD2|.|TRBV24-1|TRBJ2-3
TGTGCCACCGGGGGCGGGGGGGCAGATACGCAGTATTTT
CATGGGGADTQYF
>TRBD1|.|TRBV7-2|TRBJ2-1
TGTGCCAGCAGCTTATCTCACCCGGGACAGGTTAGCAATGAGCAGTTCTTC
CASSLSHPGQVSNEQFF
>TRBD1|.|TRBV6-1|TRBJ1-4
TGTGCCAGCAGTGAGACGGGACAGGGGATCGGAAAACTGTTTTTT
CASSETGQGIGKLFF
>.|.|TRBV29-1|TRBJ1-2
TGCGGGGCTTTCGACTATGGCTACACCTTC
CGAFDYGYTF
>.|.|TRBV3-1/TRBV3-2|TRBJ1-3
TGTGCCTCCAGGACAGCCTCTGGAAACACCATATATTTT
CASRTASGNTIYF
>.|.|TRBV9|TRBJ1-5
TGTGCCAGCAGCGCAGACGCCCGAAATCAGCCCCAGCATTTT
CASSADARNQPQHF
>.|.|TRBV4-3|TRBJ2-1
TGCGCCAGCAGCCCAGTAGCATCATCCCACAATGAGCAGTTCTTC
CASSPVASSHNEQFF
>TRBD2|.|TRBV5-8|TRBJ2-3
TGTGCCAGCAGCTCCGGGACTAGGCCTAGCACAGATACGCAGTATTTT
CASSSGTRPSTDTQYF
>.|few|TRBV5-4|TRBJ1-1
TGTGCCAGCAGCTTGCCTACGGGACAAGAAGCTTTCTTT
CASSLPTGQEAFF
>.|.|TRBV21-1|TRBJ1-5
TGTGCCAGCAGCAAAGGGATGGGCGGAGGCCATAGCAATCAGCCCCAGCATTTT
CASSKGMGGGHSNQPQHF
>.|.|TRBV6-2/TRBV6-3|TRBJ2-3
TGTGCCAGCACCCCCCAGGGCAGTCCGGGTACGCAGTATTTT
CASTPQGSPGTQYF
>TRBD1|.|TRBV5-1|TRBJ1-6
TGCGCCAGCAGCTTGGAGGGACAGGGAGGTCTTATGTATTCACCCCTCCACTTT
CASSLEGQGGLMYSPLHF
>.|.|TRBV28|TRBJ1-2
TGTGCCAGCAGACTACCCACAGGGCAATCGGGGGGCTACACCTTC
CASRLPTGQSGGYTF
>TRBD1|.|TRBV10-3|TRBJ2-1
TGTGCCATCAGTGTTAGGGACAGGGGCAACAATGAGCAGTTCTTC
CAISVRDRGNNEQFF
>.|.|TRBV30|TRBJ1-1
TGTGCCTGGAAGATACAGGGAGGGACTGAAGCTTTCTTT
CAWKIQGGTEAFF
>.|.|TRBV9|TRBJ2-7
TGTGCCAGCAGCCCTAATACGGACATCTCCTACGAGCAGTACTTC
CASSPNTDISYEQYF
>TRBD1|.|TRBV5-1|TRBJ2-2
TGCGCCAGCAGCTTGAGACAGGGCTCCCCCGGGGAGCTGTTTTTT
CASSLRQGSPGELFF
>TRBD1|.|TRBV29-1|TRBJ2-3
TGCAGCGCTGTAACCGGGACAGGGGGCACAGATACGCAGTATTTT
CSAVTGTGGTDTQYF
>TRBD1|.|TRBV7-2|TRBJ2-7
TGTGCCAGCAGCATCATAGTGGGACAGGACTACGAGCAGTACTTC
CASSIIVGQDYEQYF
>.|.|TRBV18|TRBJ2-3
TGTGCCAGCTCACCACCGTTGTTGGGGACAGATACGCAGTATTTT
CASSPPLLGTDTQYF
>.|.|TRBV30|TRBJ2-7
TGTGCCTGGAGTGTTAGGGGGGCCTACGAGCAGTACTTC
CAWSVRGAYEQYF
>.|.|TRBV5-5|TRBJ1-2
TGTGCCAGCAGCTTGCGCACTGACGGAAACTATGGCTACACCTTC
CASSLRTDGNYGYTF
>.|.|TRBV5-1|TRBJ2-7
TGCGCCAGCAGCTCAACGACAGGAGCACCCTACGAGCAGTACTTC
CASSSTTGAPYEQYF
>TRBD1|.|TRBV28|TRBJ2-5
TGTGCCAGCAGTTCCAGGACAGGAACCAAAGAGACCCAGTACTTC
CASSSRTGTKETQYF
>.|.|TRBV3-1/TRBV3-2|TRBJ1-5
TGTGCCAGCAGCCAAGACGGGAGGAATCAGCCCCAGCATTTT
CASSQDGRNQPQHF
>.|.|TRBV15|TRBJ2-7
TGTGCCACCAGCCCCCCGGCGGGACGGAGATCCTACGAGCAGTACTTC
CATSPPAGRRSYEQYF
>.|once|TRBV21-1|TRBJ2-1
TGTGCCAGCAGCCGCATAAGGCCGGGACAGGGGACGTTCTTC
CASSRIRPGQGTFF
>TRBD1|few|TRBV6-5|TRBJ1-6
TGTGCCAGCAGTTTCAGGGGACAGAATAATTCACCCCTCCACTTT
CASSFRGQNNSPLHF
>.|.|TRBV19|TRBJ2-5
TGTGCCAGTAAGTCGGAGCCTCAAGAGACCCAGTACTTC
CASKSEPQETQYF
>.|.|TRBV27|TRBJ2-7
TGTGCCAGCAGTAAAGGACGGGTGTCCTACGAGCAGTACTTC
CASSKGRVSYEQYF
>TRBD2|.|TRBV3-1/TRBV3-2|TRBJ2-2
TGTGCCACCCTAACCCCTAGCGGGGGCCCCACCGGGGAGCTGTTTTTT
CATLTPSGGPTGELFF
>TRBD1|.|TRBV27|TRBJ1-2
TGTGCCAGCAGTTGGGACAGGGGAGGCTATGGCTACACCTTC
CASSWDRGGYGYTF
>TRBD1|.|TRBV14|TRBJ1-2
TGTGCCAGCAGCCAAAAAAAGGGGGCCTATGGCTACACCTTC
CASSQKKGAYGYTF
>.|.|TRBV19|TRBJ1-2
TGTGCCAGTAGGACTGATTTTTATGGCTACACCTTC
CASRTDFYGYTF
>.|.|TRBV15|TRBJ1-4
TGTGCCACCAGCAGCACAATTGGCCGGTCGGCAACTAATGAAAAACTGTTTTTT
CATSSTIGRSATNEKLFF
>.|.|TRBV5-1|TRBJ2-7
TGCGCCAGCAGCGTCGACATATACGAGCAGTACTTC
CASSVDIYEQYF
>.|.|TRBV7-2|TRBJ1-5
TGTGCCAGCAGCCCGATCAAGGGGCAGAATCAGCCCCAGCATTTT
CASSPIKGQNQPQHF